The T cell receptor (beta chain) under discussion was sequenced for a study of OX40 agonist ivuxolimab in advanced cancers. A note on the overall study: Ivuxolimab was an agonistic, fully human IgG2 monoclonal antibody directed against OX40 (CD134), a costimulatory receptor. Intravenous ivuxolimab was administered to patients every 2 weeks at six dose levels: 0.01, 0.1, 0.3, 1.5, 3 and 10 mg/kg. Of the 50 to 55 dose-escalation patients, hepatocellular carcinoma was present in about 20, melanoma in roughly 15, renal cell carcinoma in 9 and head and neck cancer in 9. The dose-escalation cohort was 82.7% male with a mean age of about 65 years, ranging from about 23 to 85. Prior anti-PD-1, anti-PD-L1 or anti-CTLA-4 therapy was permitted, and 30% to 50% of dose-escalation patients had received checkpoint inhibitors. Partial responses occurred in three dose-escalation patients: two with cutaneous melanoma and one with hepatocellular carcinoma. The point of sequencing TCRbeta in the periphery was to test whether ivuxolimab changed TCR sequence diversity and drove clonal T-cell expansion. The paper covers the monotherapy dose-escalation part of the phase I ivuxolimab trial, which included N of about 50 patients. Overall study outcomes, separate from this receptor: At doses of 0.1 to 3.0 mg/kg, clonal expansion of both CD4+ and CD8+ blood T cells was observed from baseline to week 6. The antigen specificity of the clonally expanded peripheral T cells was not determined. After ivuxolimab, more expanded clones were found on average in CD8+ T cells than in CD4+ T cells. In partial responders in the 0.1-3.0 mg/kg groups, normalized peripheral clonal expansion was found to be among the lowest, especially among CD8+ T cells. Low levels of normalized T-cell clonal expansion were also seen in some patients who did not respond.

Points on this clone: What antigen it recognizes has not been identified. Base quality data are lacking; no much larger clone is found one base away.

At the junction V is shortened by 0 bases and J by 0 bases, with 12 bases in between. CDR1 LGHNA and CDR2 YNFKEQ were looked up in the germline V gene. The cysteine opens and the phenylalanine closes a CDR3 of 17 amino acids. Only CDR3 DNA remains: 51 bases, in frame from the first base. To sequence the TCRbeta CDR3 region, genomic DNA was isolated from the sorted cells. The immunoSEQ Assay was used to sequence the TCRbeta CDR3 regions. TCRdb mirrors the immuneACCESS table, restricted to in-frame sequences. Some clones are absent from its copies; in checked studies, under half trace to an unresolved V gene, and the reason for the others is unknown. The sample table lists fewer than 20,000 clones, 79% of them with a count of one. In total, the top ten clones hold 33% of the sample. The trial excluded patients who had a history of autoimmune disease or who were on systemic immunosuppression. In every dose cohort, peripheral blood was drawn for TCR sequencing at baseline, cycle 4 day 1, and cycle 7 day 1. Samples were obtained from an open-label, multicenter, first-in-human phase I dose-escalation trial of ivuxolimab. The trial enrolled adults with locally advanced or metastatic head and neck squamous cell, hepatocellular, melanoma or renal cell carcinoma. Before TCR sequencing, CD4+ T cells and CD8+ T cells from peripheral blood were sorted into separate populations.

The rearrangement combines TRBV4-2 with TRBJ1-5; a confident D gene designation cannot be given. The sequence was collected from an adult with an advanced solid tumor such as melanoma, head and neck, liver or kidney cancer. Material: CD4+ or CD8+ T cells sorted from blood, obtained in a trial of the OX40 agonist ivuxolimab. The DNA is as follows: TGTGCCAGCAGCCAAGATTTGGCAGAAAATAGCAATCAGCCCCAGCATTTT. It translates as CASSQDLAENSNQPQHF.